This TCR beta chain was obtained from a study of OX40 agonist ivuxolimab in advanced cancers. Germline V gene lookup returns CDR1 SGHVS and CDR2 FQNEAQ. The V gene lost 1 base and the J gene lost 12 bases, with 17 bases spanning the gap. The CDR3 loop spans 14 amino acids. Generated by immunoSEQ multiplex PCR, the TCRdb table keeps only in-frame clones and is missing some. The data hold more than 20,000 clones, with 83% observed a single time. The sequence derives from an adult with an advanced solid tumor such as melanoma, head and neck, liver or kidney cancer. The sequencing here drew on CD4+ or CD8+ T cells sorted from blood, taken in a trial of the OX40 agonist ivuxolimab. The chain uses TRBV7-8 and TRBJ2-3; possibly TRBD2 for D (6 bases). The CDR3: CASSLVGTGGDQYF. Here the CDR3 DNA reads TGTGCCAGCAGCTTAGTCGGGACTGGAGGGGATCAGTATTTT.